The 11 T cell receptor beta chains in this list originate from one sample, sequenced in a study of cytomegalovirus exposure and HLA in healthy donors. PCR amplification relied on 60 Vbeta primers (plus 13 Jbeta primers). The repertoire was sequenced with immunoSEQ multiplex PCR; TCRdb's copy has only in-frame clones and lacks some. This sample carries about 110,000 clones, more than 65% of them seen once, and the ten largest clones take around 8.8%. The sequencing input was PBMCs. These receptors were taken from a man aged 35-49 years in good health and CMV-seropositive.

V usage is TRBV7-3 and J usage is TRBJ2-5, with TRBD1 identical over 7 bases. J was trimmed by 5 bases and V by 5 bases; bases with no gene match: 14. The CDR3 sequence is 16 residues long. Germline V gene data show CDR1 as SGHTA and CDR2 as FQGTGA. CDR3 bases: TGTGCCAGCAGCCCTACGACAGGGTCTGGCCAGGAGACCCAGTACTTC. This codes for CASSPTTGSGQETQYF. The complete variable domain, with remaining parts taken from reference TRBV7-3 and TRBJ2-5, reads GAGVSQTPSNKVTEKGKYVELRCDPISGHTALYWYRQSLGQGPEFLIYFQGTGAADDSGLPNDRFFAVRPEGSVSTLKIQRTERGDSAVYLCASSPTTGSGQETQYFGPGTRLLVL.

This clone has more than one count but fewer than ten. The chain recombines TRBV7-9 with TRBJ2-7; 13 positions match TRBD2. The CDR3 extends over 18 amino acids. The ends lost 1 base at V and 0 bases at J; junction bases unmatched: 6. CDR1 is SEHNR and CDR2 is FQNEAQ in the germline V gene (reference sequence). CDR3 residues: CASSLGTSGGGSSYEQYF. The CDR3 region has the DNA TGTGCCAGCAGCTTAGGAACTAGCGGGGGGGGGAGCTCCTACGAGCAGTACTTC.

This rearrangement joins TRBV7-3 to TRBJ2-1, with TRBD1 matching over 10 bases. The CDR3 spans 15 residues. J lost 9 bases, V lost 5 bases, and 10 bases had no gene match. In germline, CDR1 is SGHTA, CDR2 FQGTGA. CDR3 sequence (DNA): TGTGCCAGCAGCAAGACAGGGGGCTTGACCACTGAGCAGTTCTTC. Residues: CASSKTGGLTTEQFF.

The J gene is TRBJ1-2, the V gene TRBV7-2; tentative D call: TRBD1 (5 bases). CDR3 size: 13 residues. CDR1 and CDR2 from the germline V gene are SGHTA and FQGNSA. The V end lost 5 bases, the J end lost 6 bases, and 13 bases lay between the germline ends. CDR3 DNA sequence: TGTGCCAGCAGCCATGGCAGGGAGGATGGCTACACCTTC. Translating gives CASSHGREDGYTF.

V and J are TRBV2 and TRBJ2-1; 10 bases align to TRBD2. The V gene's germline CDR1 is SNHLY and CDR2 FYNNEI. The ends lost 7 bases at V and 9 bases at J; junction bases unmatched: 6. This CDR3 is built from 13 residues. The CDR3 is CASIGLAGVEQFF. The CDR3 DNA follows: TGTGCCAGCATAGGGCTAGCGGGAGTTGAGCAGTTCTTC.

The J gene is TRBJ2-5, the V gene TRBV9; TRBD2 aligns across 15 bases. V lost 3 bases to trimming and J lost 7 bases; unmatched junction nucleotides: 7. This CDR3 is built from 16 residues. CDR1 is SGDLS, CDR2 YYNGEE, per germline. The CDR3 spells CASSARTSGRVATQYF. In DNA, the CDR3 is TGTGCCAGCAGCGCCCGGACTAGCGGGAGGGTCGCGACCCAGTACTTC.

Remarks on this clone: The DNA is omitted, as the CDR3 cannot be located on it reliably, and the CDR3 follows TCRdb's listing. The rearrangement joins TRBV2 to TRBJ2-3; the D call of TRBD1 is as the table states it, not checked on the DNA. The CDR3 is 15 residues long, counting both termini. In germline, CDR1 is SNHLY, CDR2 FYNNEI. CDR3 in amino acids: CASSILGQGTDTQYF.

DNA of the CDR3: TGTGCCAGCAGTTACCGGGACAACGTTAACTATGGCTACACCTTC. This gives the protein CASSYRDNVNYGYTF. V usage is TRBV6-5 and J usage is TRBJ1-2, with D possibly matching TRBD1 (6 bases). Deletions cut 2 bases from V and 1 base from J, with 11 bases between. The CDR3 contains 15 residues. In germline, CDR1 is MNHEY, CDR2 SVGAGI.

The gene calls are TRBV29-1 and TRBJ2-2; 9 positions agree with TRBD1. The V gene end was trimmed by 7 bases and the J gene end by 4 bases; junction bases not matched to a gene: 4. The CDR3 consists of 13 residues. Per germline, CDR1 SQVTM and CDR2 ANQGSEA. CDR3 region: CSALTGGTGELFF. The CDR3 DNA reads as TGCAGCGCTTTGACAGGGGGCACCGGGGAGCTGTTTTTT.

This clone came up once. The CDR3 DNA is TGTGCCAGCTCACCCGGAGGGGCCAGGAATAGCAATCAGCCCCAGCATTTT. As protein: CASSPGGARNSNQPQHF. The rearrangement links TRBV18 to TRBJ1-5; D possibly corresponds to TRBD1 (5 bases). CDR3 length: 17 residues. Germline CDR1 KGHSH, CDR2 LQKENI. V gave up 3 bases and J gave up 0 bases, with 15 bases separating them.

The rearrangement uses TRBV18 and TRBJ2-2; D is ambiguous. Germline values: CDR1 KGHSH, CDR2 LQKENI. V was clipped by 3 bases and J by 0 bases, with 8 bases between them. The CDR3 totals 15 residues. CDR3 sequence (DNA): TGTGCCAGCTCACCTACTTATGCGAACACCGGGGAGCTGTTTTTT. It is translated as CASSPTYANTGELFF. The complete variable domain, with remaining parts taken from reference TRBV18 and TRBJ2-2, reads NAGVMQNPRHLVRRRGQEARLRCSPMKGHSHVYWYRQLPEEGLKFMVYLQKENIIDESGMPKERFSAEFPKEGPSILRIQQVVRGDSAAYFCASSPTYANTGELFFGEGSRLTVL.